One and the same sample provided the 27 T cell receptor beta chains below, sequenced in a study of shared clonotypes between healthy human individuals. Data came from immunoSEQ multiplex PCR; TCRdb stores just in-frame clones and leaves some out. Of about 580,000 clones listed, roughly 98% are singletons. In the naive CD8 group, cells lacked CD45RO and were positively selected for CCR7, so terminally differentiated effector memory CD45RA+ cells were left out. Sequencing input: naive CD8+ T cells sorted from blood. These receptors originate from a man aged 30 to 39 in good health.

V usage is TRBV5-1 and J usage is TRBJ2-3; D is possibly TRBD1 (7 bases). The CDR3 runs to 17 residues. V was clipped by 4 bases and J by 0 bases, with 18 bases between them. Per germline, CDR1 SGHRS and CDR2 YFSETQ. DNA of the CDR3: TGCGCCAGCAGCCAGGGGGGTGGACTGACTAGCACAGATACGCAGTATTTT. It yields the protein CASSQGGGLTSTDTQYF.

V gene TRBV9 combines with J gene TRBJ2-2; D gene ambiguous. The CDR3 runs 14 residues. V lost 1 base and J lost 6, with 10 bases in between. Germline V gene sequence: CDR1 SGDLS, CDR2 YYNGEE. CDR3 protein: CASSVSGRSGELFF. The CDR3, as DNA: TGTGCCAGCAGCGTAAGTGGGCGATCCGGGGAGCTGTTTTTT.

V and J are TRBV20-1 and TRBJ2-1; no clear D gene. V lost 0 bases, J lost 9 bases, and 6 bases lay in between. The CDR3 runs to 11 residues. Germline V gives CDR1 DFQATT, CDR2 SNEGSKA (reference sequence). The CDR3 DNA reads TGCAGTGCTAGAGATCCGGGTGAGCAGTTCTTC. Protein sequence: CSARDPGEQFF.

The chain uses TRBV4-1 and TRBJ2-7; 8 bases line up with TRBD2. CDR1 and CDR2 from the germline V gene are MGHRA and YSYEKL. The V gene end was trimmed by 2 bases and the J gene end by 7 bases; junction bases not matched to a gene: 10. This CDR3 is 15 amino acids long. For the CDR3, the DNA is TGCGCCAGCAGCCAAAGACTGGGACTAGTGGGGGAGCAGTACTTC. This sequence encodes CASSQRLGLVGEQYF.

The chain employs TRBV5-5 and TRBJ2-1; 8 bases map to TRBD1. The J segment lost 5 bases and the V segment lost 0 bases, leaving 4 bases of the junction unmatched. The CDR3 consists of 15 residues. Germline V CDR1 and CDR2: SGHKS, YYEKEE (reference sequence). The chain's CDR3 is CASSLDRGDNNEQFF. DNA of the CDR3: TGTGCCAGCAGCTTGGACAGGGGGGACAACAATGAGCAGTTCTTC.

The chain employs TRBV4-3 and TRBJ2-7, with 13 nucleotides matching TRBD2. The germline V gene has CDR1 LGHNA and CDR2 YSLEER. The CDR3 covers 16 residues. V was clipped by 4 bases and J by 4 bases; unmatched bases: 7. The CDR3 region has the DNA TGCGCCAGCAGCCCCGGGACTAGCGGGAACGGATACGAGCAGTACTTC. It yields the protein CASSPGTSGNGYEQYF.

The CDR3, as DNA: TGTGCCAGCAGCGGGTCGTCTAGGGGCTACAATGAGCAGTTCTTC. This codes for CASSGSSRGYNEQFF. V gene TRBV5-5 combines with J gene TRBJ2-1, with a tentative D call TRBD1 (5 bases). V lost 4 bases and J lost 3, with 14 bases in between. The CDR3 has 15 amino acids. CDR1 and CDR2 (germline): SGHKS, YYEKEE (reference sequence).

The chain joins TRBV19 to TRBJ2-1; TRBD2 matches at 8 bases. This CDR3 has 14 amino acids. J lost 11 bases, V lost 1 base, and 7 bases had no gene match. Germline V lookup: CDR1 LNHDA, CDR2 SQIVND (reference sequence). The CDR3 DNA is TGTGCCAGTAGTATAGGAAGTAGCGGGACAAAGCAGTTCTTC. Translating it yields CASSIGSSGTKQFF.

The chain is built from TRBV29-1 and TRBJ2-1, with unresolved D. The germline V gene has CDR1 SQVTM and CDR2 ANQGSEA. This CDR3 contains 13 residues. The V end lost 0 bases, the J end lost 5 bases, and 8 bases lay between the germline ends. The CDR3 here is CSVEDRRNNEQFF. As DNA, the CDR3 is TGCAGCGTTGAAGATCGTAGAAACAATGAGCAGTTCTTC.

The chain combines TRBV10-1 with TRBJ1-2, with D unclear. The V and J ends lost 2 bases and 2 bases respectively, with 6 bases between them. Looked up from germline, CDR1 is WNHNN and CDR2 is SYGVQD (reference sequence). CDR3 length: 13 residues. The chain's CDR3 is CASSELKNYGYTF. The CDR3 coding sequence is TGCGCCAGCAGTGAGCTCAAGAACTATGGCTACACCTTC.

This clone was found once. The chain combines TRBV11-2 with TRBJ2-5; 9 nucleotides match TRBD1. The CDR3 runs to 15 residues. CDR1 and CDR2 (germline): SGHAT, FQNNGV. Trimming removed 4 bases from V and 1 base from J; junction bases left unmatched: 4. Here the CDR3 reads CASSWGQGTQETQYF. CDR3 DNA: TGTGCCAGCAGCTGGGGACAGGGAACCCAAGAGACCCAGTACTTC.

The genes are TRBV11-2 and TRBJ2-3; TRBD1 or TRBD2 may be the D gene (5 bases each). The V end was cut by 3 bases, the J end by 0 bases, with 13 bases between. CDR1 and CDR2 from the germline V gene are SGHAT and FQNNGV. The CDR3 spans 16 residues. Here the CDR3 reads CASSFGVRGSTDTQYF. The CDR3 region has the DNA TGTGCCAGCAGCTTTGGGGTTCGGGGCAGCACAGATACGCAGTATTTT.

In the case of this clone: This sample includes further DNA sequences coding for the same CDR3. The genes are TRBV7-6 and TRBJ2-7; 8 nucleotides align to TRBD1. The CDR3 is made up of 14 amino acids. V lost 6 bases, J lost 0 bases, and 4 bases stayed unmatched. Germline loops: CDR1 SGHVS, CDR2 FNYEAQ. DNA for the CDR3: TGTGCCAGCAGTCTAGGGACAGGCTCCTACGAGCAGTACTTC. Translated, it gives CASSLGTGSYEQYF.

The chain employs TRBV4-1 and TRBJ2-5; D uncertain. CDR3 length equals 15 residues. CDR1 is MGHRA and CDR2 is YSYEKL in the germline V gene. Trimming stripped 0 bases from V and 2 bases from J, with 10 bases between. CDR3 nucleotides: TGCGCCAGCAGCCAAGATCACAGCGTTCAAGAGACCCAGTACTTC. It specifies CASSQDHSVQETQYF.

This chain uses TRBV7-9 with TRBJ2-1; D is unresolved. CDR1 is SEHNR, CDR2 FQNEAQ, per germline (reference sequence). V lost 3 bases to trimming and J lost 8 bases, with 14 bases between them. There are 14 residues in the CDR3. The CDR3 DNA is TGTGCCAGCAGCTTGGTGGACGCTATATATGAGCAGTTCTTC. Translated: CASSLVDAIYEQFF.

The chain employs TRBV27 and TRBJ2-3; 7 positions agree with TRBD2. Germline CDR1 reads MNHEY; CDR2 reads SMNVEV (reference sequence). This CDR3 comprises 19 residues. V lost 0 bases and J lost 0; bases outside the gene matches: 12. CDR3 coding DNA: TGTGCCAGCAGTTTATCATCCCCCCCCCAAGCGGGAAGCACAGATACGCAGTATTTT. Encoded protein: CASSLSSPPQAGSTDTQYF.

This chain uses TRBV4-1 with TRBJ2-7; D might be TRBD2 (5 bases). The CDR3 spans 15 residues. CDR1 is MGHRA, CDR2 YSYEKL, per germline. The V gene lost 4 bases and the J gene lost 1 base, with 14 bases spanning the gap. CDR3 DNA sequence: TGCGCCAGCAGCCTTACTAGTCTTGGGTCCTACGAGCAGTACTTC. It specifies CASSLTSLGSYEQYF.

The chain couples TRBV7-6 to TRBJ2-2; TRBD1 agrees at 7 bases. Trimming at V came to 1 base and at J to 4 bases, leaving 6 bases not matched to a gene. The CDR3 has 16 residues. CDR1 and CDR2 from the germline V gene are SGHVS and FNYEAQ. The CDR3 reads CASSLGPGGGTGELFF. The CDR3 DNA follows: TGTGCCAGCAGCTTAGGTCCAGGGGGTGGCACCGGGGAGCTGTTTTTT.

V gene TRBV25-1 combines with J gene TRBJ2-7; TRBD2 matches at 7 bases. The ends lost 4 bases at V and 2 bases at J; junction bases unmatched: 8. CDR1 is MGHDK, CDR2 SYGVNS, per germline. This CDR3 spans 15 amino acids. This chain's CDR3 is CASSARDYGTYEQYF. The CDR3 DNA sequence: TGTGCCAGCAGTGCCCGGGACTACGGTACCTACGAGCAGTACTTC.

The DNA of the CDR3 is TGTGCCAGCAGCGGGAGGTCCCGGGACAGGGGTAGCACTGAAGCTTTCTTT. Translating it yields CASSGRSRDRGSTEAFF. The chain uses TRBV9 and TRBJ1-1; 10 nucleotides line up with TRBD1. The CDR3 length is 17 residues. After removal of 3 bases from V and 4 bases from J, the junction contained 12 bases not matched to a gene. Germline V lookup: CDR1 SGDLS, CDR2 YYNGEE.

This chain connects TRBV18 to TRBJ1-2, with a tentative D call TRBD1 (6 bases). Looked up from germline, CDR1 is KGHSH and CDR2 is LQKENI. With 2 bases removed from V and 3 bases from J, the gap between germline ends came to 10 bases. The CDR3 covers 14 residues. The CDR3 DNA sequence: TGTGCCAGCTCACCAACCAGGGGTGACTATGGCTACACCTTC. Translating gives CASSPTRGDYGYTF.

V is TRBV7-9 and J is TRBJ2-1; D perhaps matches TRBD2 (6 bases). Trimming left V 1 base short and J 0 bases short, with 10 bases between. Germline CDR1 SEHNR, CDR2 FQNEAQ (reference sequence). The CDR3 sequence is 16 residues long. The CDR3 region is CASSLGSGSSYNEQFF. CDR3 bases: TGTGCCAGCAGCTTAGGTAGCGGCAGCTCCTACAATGAGCAGTTCTTC.

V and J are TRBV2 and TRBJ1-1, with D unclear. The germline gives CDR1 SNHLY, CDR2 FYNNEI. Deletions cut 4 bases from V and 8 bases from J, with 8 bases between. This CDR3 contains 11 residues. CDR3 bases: TGTGCCAGCAGTGGTAGAGGGGAAGCTTTCTTT. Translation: CASSGRGEAFF.

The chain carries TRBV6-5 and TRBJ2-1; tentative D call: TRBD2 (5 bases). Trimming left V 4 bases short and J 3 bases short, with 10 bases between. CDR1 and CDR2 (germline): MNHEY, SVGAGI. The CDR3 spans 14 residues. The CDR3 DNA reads TGTGCCAGCAGTTTGGCCAGCGGCTACAATGAGCAGTTCTTC. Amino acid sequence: CASSLASGYNEQFF.

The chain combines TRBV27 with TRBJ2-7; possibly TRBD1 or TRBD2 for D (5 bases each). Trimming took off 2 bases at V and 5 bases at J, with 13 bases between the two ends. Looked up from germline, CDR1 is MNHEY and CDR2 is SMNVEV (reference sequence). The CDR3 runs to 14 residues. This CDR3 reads CASSLIWDGNEQYF. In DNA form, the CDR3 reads TGTGCCAGCAGTTTAATCTGGGACGGAAACGAGCAGTACTTC.

The CDR3 nucleotides read TGTGCCAGCAGCTTAGCAGGGGAAAACTACGAGCAGTACTTC. It codes for CASSLAGENYEQYF. The chain employs TRBV7-6 and TRBJ2-7, with D perhaps TRBD1 (5 bases). Trimming shortened V by 0 bases and J by 3 bases, and 9 bases separated the two germline ends. Germline values: CDR1 SGHVS, CDR2 FNYEAQ. This CDR3 spans 14 amino acids.

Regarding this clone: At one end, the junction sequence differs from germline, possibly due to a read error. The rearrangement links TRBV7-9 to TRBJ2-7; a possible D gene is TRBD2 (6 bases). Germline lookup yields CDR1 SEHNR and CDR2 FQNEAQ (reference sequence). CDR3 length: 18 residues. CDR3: CASSLANSGTLFSYEQYF. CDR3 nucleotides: TGTGCCAGCAGCCTAGCGAATTCGGGGACCTTGTTCTCCTACGAGCAGTACTTC.